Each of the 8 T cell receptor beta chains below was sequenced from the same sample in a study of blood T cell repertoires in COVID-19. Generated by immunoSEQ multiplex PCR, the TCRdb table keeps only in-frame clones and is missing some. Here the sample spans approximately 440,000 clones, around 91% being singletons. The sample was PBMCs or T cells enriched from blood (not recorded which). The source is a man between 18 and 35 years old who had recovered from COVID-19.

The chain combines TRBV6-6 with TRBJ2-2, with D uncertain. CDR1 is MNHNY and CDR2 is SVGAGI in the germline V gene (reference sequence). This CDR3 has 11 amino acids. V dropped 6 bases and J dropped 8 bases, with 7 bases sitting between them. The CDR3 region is CASSGLGELFF. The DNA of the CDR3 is TGTGCCAGCAGCGGGTTGGGGGAGCTGTTTTTT.

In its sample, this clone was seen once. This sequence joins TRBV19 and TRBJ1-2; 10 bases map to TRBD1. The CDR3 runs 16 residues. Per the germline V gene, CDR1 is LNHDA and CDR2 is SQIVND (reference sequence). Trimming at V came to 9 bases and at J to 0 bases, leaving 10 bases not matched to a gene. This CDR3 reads CASFPGQGQTNYGYTF. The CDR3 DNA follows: TGTGCCAGCTTCCCGGGACAGGGGCAAACTAACTATGGCTACACCTTC. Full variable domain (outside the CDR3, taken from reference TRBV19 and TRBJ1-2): DGGITQSPKYLFRKEGQNVTLSCEQNLNHDAMYWYRQDPGQGLRLIYYSQIVNDFQKGDIAEGYSVSREKKESFPLTVTSAQKNPTAFYLCASFPGQGQTNYGYTFGSGTRLTVV.

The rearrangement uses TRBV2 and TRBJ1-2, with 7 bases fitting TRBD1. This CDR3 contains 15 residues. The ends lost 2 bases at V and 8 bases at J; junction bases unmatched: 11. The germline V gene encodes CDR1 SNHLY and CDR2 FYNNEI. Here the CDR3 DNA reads TGTGCCAGCAGTGAATCTGGGGGACAGCTTACAGGCTACACCTTC. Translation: CASSESGGQLTGYTF. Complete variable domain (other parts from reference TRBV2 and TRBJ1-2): EPEVTQTPSHQVTQMGQEVILRCVPISNHLYFYWYRQILGQKVEFLVSFYNNEISEKSEIFDDQFSVERPDGSNFTLKIRSTKLEDSAMYFCASSESGGQLTGYTFGSGTRLTVV.

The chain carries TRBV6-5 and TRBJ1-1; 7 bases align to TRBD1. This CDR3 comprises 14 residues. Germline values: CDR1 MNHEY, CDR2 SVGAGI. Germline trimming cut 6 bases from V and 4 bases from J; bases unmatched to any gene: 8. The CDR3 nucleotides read TGTGCCAGCAGCACCCAGGGGGTGCTCACTGAAGCTTTCTTT. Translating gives CASSTQGVLTEAFF.

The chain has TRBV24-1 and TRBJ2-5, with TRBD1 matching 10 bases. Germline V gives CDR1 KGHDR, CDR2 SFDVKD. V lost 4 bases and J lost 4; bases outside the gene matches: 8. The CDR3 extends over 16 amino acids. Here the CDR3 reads CATSDTGQGGGETQYF. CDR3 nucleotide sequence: TGTGCCACCAGTGACACCGGACAGGGGGGTGGAGAGACCCAGTACTTC.

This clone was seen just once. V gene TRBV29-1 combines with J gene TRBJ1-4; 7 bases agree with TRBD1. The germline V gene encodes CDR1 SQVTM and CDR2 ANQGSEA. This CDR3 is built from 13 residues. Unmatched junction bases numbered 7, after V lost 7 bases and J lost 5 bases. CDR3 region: CSARTGLNEKLFF. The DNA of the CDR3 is TGCAGCGCCAGGACAGGCCTAAATGAAAAACTGTTTTTT.

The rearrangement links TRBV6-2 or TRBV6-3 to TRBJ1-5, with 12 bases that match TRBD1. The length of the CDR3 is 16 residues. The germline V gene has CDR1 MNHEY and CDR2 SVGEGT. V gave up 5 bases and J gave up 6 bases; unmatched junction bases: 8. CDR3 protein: CASSGDRGRLAQPQHF. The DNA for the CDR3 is TGTGCCAGCAGTGGGGACAGGGGGCGCTTAGCTCAGCCCCAGCATTTT.

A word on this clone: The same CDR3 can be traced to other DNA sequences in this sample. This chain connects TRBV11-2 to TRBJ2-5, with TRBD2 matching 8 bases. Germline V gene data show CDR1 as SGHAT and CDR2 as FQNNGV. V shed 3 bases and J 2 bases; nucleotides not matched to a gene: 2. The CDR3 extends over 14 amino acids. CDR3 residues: CASSLGGGQETQYF. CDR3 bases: TGTGCCAGCAGCTTGGGCGGGGGGCAAGAGACCCAGTACTTC. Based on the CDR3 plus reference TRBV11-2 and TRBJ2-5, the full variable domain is EAGVAQSPRYKIIEKRQSVAFWCNPISGHATLYWYQQILGQGPKLLIQFQNNGVVDDSQLPKDRFSAERLKGVDSTLKIQPAKLEDSAVYLCASSLGGGQETQYFGPGTRLLVL.